These 19 T cell receptor beta chains came from one sample sequenced in a study of shared clonotypes between healthy human individuals. CD45RO-negative cells were positively selected for CCR7, leaving out terminally differentiated effector memory CD45RA+ cells. The protocol was immunoSEQ multiplex PCR, while the TCRdb copy is restricted to in-frame clones and leaves out a portion. The sample has about 2.2 million clones, about 93% seen once. Sequenced material: naive CD8+ T cells from PBMCs. These receptors were collected from a man younger than 30 in good health. Some clones in this sample may be carry-over from other donors' samples.

The J gene is TRBJ2-5, the V gene TRBV4-2; the D gene is possibly TRBD2 (6 bases). Near its end, the DNA agrees better with TRBJ2-7, so the J call may be wrong. This CDR3 has 16 amino acids. Germline CDR1 reads LGHNA; CDR2 reads YNFKEQ. CDR3 protein: CASSPRMGSGSYEQYF. The CDR3, as DNA: TGTGCCAGCAGCCCCCGCATGGGTAGCGGCTCCTACGAGCAGTACTTC.

The V gene is TRBV7-9, the J gene TRBJ2-7; D unclear. V lost 4 bases, J lost 0 bases, and 16 bases lay in between. This CDR3 comprises 16 residues. Germline values: CDR1 SEHNR, CDR2 FQNEAQ (reference sequence). The CDR3 spells CASSSEVGSVSYEQYF. The CDR3 DNA reads TGTGCCAGCAGCTCCGAAGTGGGCTCCGTCTCCTACGAGCAGTACTTC.

V is TRBV6-5 and J is TRBJ1-1; perhaps TRBD1 as D (5 bases). The V and J ends lost 7 bases and 4 bases respectively, with 19 bases between them. Germline CDR1 and CDR2: MNHEY and SVGAGI. This CDR3 is built from 15 residues. CDR3 region: CASKIQDTGGTEAFF. Here the CDR3 DNA reads TGTGCCAGCAAAATCCAGGACACCGGGGGCACTGAAGCTTTCTTT.

CDR3 sequence (DNA): TGTGCCAGCAGTTCACCAAGCCGGTGGCGATCTGAGCAGTTCTTC. It yields the protein CASSSPSRWRSEQFF. The V and J genes are TRBV28 and TRBJ2-1; D call uncertain. Germline V lookup: CDR1 MDHEN, CDR2 SYDVKM. This CDR3 is built from 15 residues. Deletions cut 4 bases from V and 9 bases from J, with 19 bases between.

The chain recombines TRBV15 with TRBJ2-7; perhaps D is TRBD1 or TRBD2 (5 bases each). Germline V gene data show CDR1 as LNHNV and CDR2 as YYDKDF (reference sequence). This CDR3 has 14 residues. V was clipped by 9 bases and J by 3 bases, with 18 bases between them. The CDR3 nucleotides read TGTGCCACTAGAGGGGCAGGTTCCCACTACGAGCAGTACTTC. Translating gives CATRGAGSHYEQYF.

V and J are TRBV19 and TRBJ2-1; D is undetermined. Germline lookup yields CDR1 LNHDA and CDR2 SQIVND (reference sequence). The CDR3 contains 13 residues. V was pared by 5 bases and J by 5 bases, with 10 bases between. CDR3 sequence: CASSLRTDNEQFF. The CDR3 coding sequence is TGTGCCAGTAGTCTTCGGACCGACAATGAGCAGTTCTTC.

This clone was detected a few times. The V call is TRBV19, the J call TRBJ1-2; 8 nucleotides agree with TRBD1. Germline values: CDR1 LNHDA, CDR2 SQIVND (reference sequence). J lost 8 bases, V lost 6 bases, and 8 bases had no gene match. This CDR3 spans 13 amino acids. The CDR3: CASRAQGEYGYTF. CDR3 nucleotides: TGTGCCAGTAGGGCACAGGGGGAGTACGGCTACACCTTC.

The gene calls are TRBV27 and TRBJ1-2; D is possibly TRBD1 (5 bases). The CDR3 sequence is 19 residues long. V was clipped by 8 bases and J by 5 bases, with 33 bases between them. Germline CDR1 is MNHEY and CDR2 is SMNVEV (reference sequence). The chain's CDR3 is CASYGTGNALASMGYGYTF. CDR3 bases: TGTGCCAGCTATGGGACGGGAAACGCGCTGGCGTCGATGGGGTATGGCTACACCTTC.

V and J are TRBV4-3 and TRBJ2-1; 10 bases map to TRBD1. The trim removed 1 base at V and 9 bases at J, leaving 9 bases unmatched. The CDR3 is made up of 16 amino acids. Germline assignment: CDR1 LGHNA and CDR2 YSLEER. As DNA, the CDR3 is TGCGCCAGCAGCCAAGGACAGGGGGCTCATCCGGTTGAGCAGTTCTTC. Translated, it gives CASSQGQGAHPVEQFF.

The chain links TRBV7-6 to TRBJ2-1; 8 nucleotides align to TRBD1. Trimming at V came to 1 base and at J to 3 bases, leaving 2 bases not matched to a gene. The germline gives CDR1 SGHVS, CDR2 FNYEAQ. This CDR3 is 15 amino acids long. The CDR3 nucleotides are TGTGCCAGCAGCTTAGGTGACAGGGGCTACAATGAGCAGTTCTTC. This gives the protein CASSLGDRGYNEQFF.

The gene calls are TRBV4-2 and TRBJ1-2; 9 nucleotides line up with TRBD1. J lost 4 bases, V lost 1 base, and 10 bases had no gene match. CDR1 LGHNA and CDR2 YNFKEQ come from the germline V gene. This CDR3 has 17 residues. The CDR3 sequence: CASSQGKGQGKSYGYTF. The CDR3 region has the DNA TGTGCCAGCAGCCAAGGAAAGGGACAGGGCAAATCCTATGGCTACACCTTC.

The chain couples TRBV11-2 to TRBJ2-7; TRBD2 matches at 7 bases. Germline V gene lookup returns CDR1 SGHAT and CDR2 FQNNGV. With V trimmed by 5 bases and J by 5 bases, 6 bases remained unmatched. The CDR3 spans 13 residues. The CDR3 region has the DNA TGTGCCAGCAGCCCGAGCGGGAAGGACGAGCAGTACTTC. It specifies CASSPSGKDEQYF. Full variable domain (missing parts from reference TRBV11-2 and TRBJ2-7): EAGVAQSPRYKIIEKRQSVAFWCNPISGHATLYWYQQILGQGPKLLIQFQNNGVVDDSQLPKDRFSAERLKGVDSTLKIQPAKLEDSAVYLCASSPSGKDEQYFGPGTRLTVT.

This clone is a singleton in its sample. This chain connects TRBV11-2 to TRBJ2-5; D uncertain. CDR1 is SGHAT, CDR2 FQNNGV, per germline. This CDR3 has 15 amino acids. V dropped 8 bases and J dropped 0 bases, with 16 bases sitting between them. The CDR3 region is CASSSAELNQETQYF. The CDR3 bases are TGTGCCAGCTCTTCCGCGGAGCTAAACCAAGAGACCCAGTACTTC.

The chain recombines TRBV7-9 with TRBJ1-3, with unresolved D. The CDR3 runs to 15 residues. The germline V gene encodes CDR1 SEHNR and CDR2 FQNEAQ (reference sequence). Trimming took off 3 bases at V and 3 bases at J, with 12 bases between the two ends. The CDR3 region has the DNA TGTGCCAGCAGCTTGGGCCCCGGGGTTGGAAACACCATATATTTT. Translation: CASSLGPGVGNTIYF.

This clone occurred once. The chain links TRBV6-1 to TRBJ2-7, with 12 bases lining up with TRBD2. V trimming: 5 bases; J trimming: 3 bases; junction bases outside the gene matches: 5. Germline values: CDR1 MNHNS, CDR2 SASEGT. The CDR3 extends over 15 amino acids. The CDR3 DNA follows: TGTGCCAGCAGTCCACGGACTAGCGGGATCTACGAGCAGTACTTC. Its protein is CASSPRTSGIYEQYF.

This clone appeared once. V usage is TRBV28 and J usage is TRBJ2-5; D not resolved. Germline V CDR1 and CDR2: MDHEN, SYDVKM. This CDR3 has 13 amino acids. Between the trimmed V and J ends, which lost 5 bases and 3 bases, there was a span of 10 bases. The CDR3: CASSPHEEETQYF. The CDR3 DNA follows: TGTGCCAGCAGTCCACATGAGGAAGAGACCCAGTACTTC.

The chain is built from TRBV9 and TRBJ2-2; TRBD1 is a possible D gene (5 bases). Germline loops: CDR1 SGDLS, CDR2 YYNGEE. The CDR3 spans 18 residues. Trimming removed 0 bases from V and 2 bases from J, with 17 bases in between. The chain's CDR3 is CASSVVPVPRGNTGELFF. The CDR3 DNA follows: TGTGCCAGCAGCGTAGTCCCAGTTCCTAGGGGTAACACCGGGGAGCTGTTTTTT.

The V and J genes are TRBV5-6 and TRBJ2-7; unclear D gene. The V and J ends lost 4 bases and 0 bases respectively, with 20 bases between them. The CDR3 is 17 residues long. Looked up from germline, CDR1 is SGHDT and CDR2 is YYEEEE. CDR3 nucleotide sequence: TGTGCCAGCAGCCGGGCTGGTTGGGAAGGATACTCCTACGAGCAGTACTTC. It codes for CASSRAGWEGYSYEQYF.

V and J are TRBV7-9 and TRBJ2-7, with 9 bases that match TRBD2. The V segment lost 8 bases and the J segment 0 bases; nucleotides outside the gene matches: 5. The CDR3 length is 14 residues. Germline V gene data show CDR1 as SEHNR and CDR2 as FQNEAQ (reference sequence). CDR3 coding DNA: TGTGCCAGCGGCGGCGGGGGGGGCTCCTACGAGCAGTACTTC. Translation gives CASGGGGGSYEQYF.